This T cell receptor beta chain originates from a study of tumor-infiltrating lymphocytes in localized non-small cell lung cancer (dated by TCRdb to the early 2020s). Context from the whole study: The cohort covered several histologies, both smokers and never-smokers, and patients whose samples were collected after neoadjuvant chemotherapy. From each patient came resected tumor tissue plus uninvolved lung tissue from that same patient, and the uninvolved lung tissue was described as non-adjacent to the tumor. TCR sequencing was one of several integrated assays, alongside flow cytometry, multiplex immunofluorescence, RNA-seq, exome sequencing and proteomics, applied to the same patients. The overall ICON cohort comprised 150 or so surgical patients with localized non-small cell lung cancer whose tumors were resected. A total of some 60 patients were part of the paired comparison of immunoSEQ T-cell fraction between tumor and uninvolved lung.

The T-cell fraction in tumor and uninvolved lung tissue was provided by TCR sequencing with the immunoSEQ assay. From the authors' description of their analysis: For survival analysis, patients were split into high (upper tertile) and low (lower two tertiles) T-cell fraction groups and compared by log-rank test. Paired tumor versus uninvolved lung differences in T-cell fraction were tested with a signed-rank test. The table was pulled from immuneACCESS by TCRdb, which kept in-frame rearrangements only. Such tables lose some clones; where checked, under half of the loss comes from unresolved V genes, and the rest has no known cause. Clonal size and the V and J genes are those of that table, whereas D and trimming came from the DNA. This sample is represented by about 16,000 clones; 45% to 50% of them were singletons. The ten largest clones represent 16% of the sample. The first patient joined ICON in April 2016, and enrollment wrapped up when the last patient was enrolled in September 2018. Fresh tumor and matched uninvolved tissue for in-depth immune analyses, including TCR sequencing, were collected from a subcohort of around 80 patients. TCR sequencing was performed on DNA isolated from bulk tissue, without cell sorting.

Points on this clone: Which antigen it targets is not known. One base away there is no much larger clone; base qualities are not given.

Sequences MNHEY (CDR1) and SVGAGI (CDR2) are obtained from the germline V gene. V is shortened by 5 bases, J by 7 bases, and the region joining them spans 15 bases. Spanning cysteine to phenylalanine, the CDR3 consists of 14 amino acids. Here the CDR3 DNA is all that survives: 42 bases in frame from base 1. Results the study describes overall, beyond this receptor: Recurrence-free survival showed no association with tumor T-cell fraction measured by TCR sequencing (p = 0.61). No difference in TCR-derived T-cell fraction was observed between the flow cytometry-defined immunotypes IM1 (good prognosis) and IM2 (poor prognosis). Consistent with immunofluorescence CD3 counts, TCRbeta sequencing supported greater T cell infiltration in tumors than in uninvolved lung tissue. Different pieces of the same tissue were used for different assays, so technical variation could not be separated from intratumor heterogeneity. Assay coverage varied across patients depending on available tissue quantity, so only a subset of the cohort had TCR sequencing.

The source of this sequence is a human donor with non-small cell lung cancer. What was sequenced was lung tumor tissue. The chain couples TRBV6-5 to TRBJ1-5, with TRBD1 tentatively as D gene (5 bases match). The CDR3 protein sequence reads: CASSPPVREQPQHF. The nucleotides are TGTGCCAGCAGTCCTCCCGTCAGGGAGCAGCCCCAGCATTTT.